Shown below are 30 T cell receptor beta chains from a single sample sequenced in a study of graft-versus-host responses after intestinal transplantation. Their recognized antigens are unknown. Clones were sequenced by immunoSEQ multiplex PCR, and TCRdb holds only the in-frame ones, with some missing. The table includes tens of thousands of clones, more than 80% detected once. Sample: unstimulated CD4+ T cells sorted from spleen or lymph node cells, taken before transplant. The receptor source for this set is a human donor who was the organ donor for an intestinal transplant.

DNA for the CDR3: TGTGCCAGCAGCGGGGCCCTCGAAAATGAAAAACTGTTTTTT. The encoded protein is CASSGALENEKLFF. The V call is TRBV21-1, the J call TRBJ1-4; the D call TRBD1 from the table was never checked on the DNA. TRBV21-1 is given as a pseudogene. This CDR3 has 14 residues.

J is TRBJ2-1 and V is TRBV19; 9 bases agree with TRBD2. Germline CDR1 is LNHDA and CDR2 is SQIVND (reference sequence). The V gene end was trimmed by 5 bases and the J gene end by 5 bases; junction bases not matched to a gene: 7. CDR3 length: 15 residues. CDR3 nucleotide sequence: TGTGCCAGTAGTTGGGGCGGGAGGGTGGACAATGAGCAGTTCTTC. This encodes CASSWGGRVDNEQFF.

This clone appeared a single time. The chain joins TRBV5-5 to TRBJ2-6; D might be TRBD1 (6 bases). The germline V gene encodes CDR1 SGHKS and CDR2 YYEKEE (reference sequence). The length of the CDR3 is 15 residues. Between the trimmed V and J ends, which lost 5 bases and 4 bases, there was a span of 13 bases. The CDR3 reads CASRYPGDGANVLTF. The CDR3 region has the DNA TGTGCCAGCAGGTACCCAGGGGACGGGGCCAACGTCCTGACTTTC.

V and J are TRBV28 and TRBJ1-5; no clear D. This CDR3 is built from 13 residues. Germline CDR1 reads MDHEN; CDR2 reads SYDVKM. V dropped 3 bases and J dropped 5 bases, with 8 bases sitting between them. CDR3 bases: TGTGCCAGCAGTTTGGTTGGGCATCAGCCCCAGCATTTT. Translation: CASSLVGHQPQHF.

This clone showed up just once. The chain carries TRBV2 and TRBJ2-1; 7 nucleotides line up with TRBD2. The CDR3 has 15 residues. Germline lookup yields CDR1 SNHLY and CDR2 FYNNEI. Trimming took 2 bases from V and 4 from J; bases not matched to a gene: 5. This chain's CDR3 is CASSEMGGKYNEQFF. Written as DNA, the CDR3 is TGTGCCAGCAGTGAAATGGGAGGGAAATACAATGAGCAGTTCTTC.

The chain employs TRBV7-9 and TRBJ2-1, with 9 bases lining up with TRBD1. Looked up from germline, CDR1 is SEHNR and CDR2 is FQNEAQ (reference sequence). J gave up 4 bases and V 6 bases, and 13 bases lay outside the gene matches. The CDR3 extends over 17 amino acids. The CDR3 is CASRPIQGAAGYNEQFF. Written as DNA, the CDR3 is TGTGCCAGCAGACCGATACAGGGGGCGGCGGGTTACAATGAGCAGTTCTTC.

This clone is a singleton in its sample. V gene TRBV30 combines with J gene TRBJ1-1; weak D call: TRBD1 (5 bases). The germline gives CDR1 GTSNPN, CDR2 SVGIG (reference sequence). There are 13 residues in the CDR3. Trimming shortened V by 1 base and J by 2 bases, and 8 bases separated the two germline ends. The CDR3 protein is CAWSGRTNTEAFF. The DNA for the CDR3 is TGTGCCTGGAGTGGTCGGACAAACACTGAAGCTTTCTTT.

The genes are TRBV28 and TRBJ2-7; 7 positions agree with TRBD2. The CDR3 totals 15 residues. Germline CDR1 reads MDHEN; CDR2 reads SYDVKM. V lost 3 bases to trimming and J lost 2 bases; unmatched junction nucleotides: 7. The CDR3 DNA is TGTGCCAGCAGTTTTGGTGGCGGGAGAACCTACGAGCAGTACTTC. It is translated as CASSFGGGRTYEQYF.

Concerning this clone: At one end the junction does not follow the germline gene, possibly because of a read error. CDR3 loop: CASGLAPPGGTDTQYF. The CDR3 DNA sequence: TGCGCCAGCGGCTTGGCCCCCCCGGGAGGCACAGATACGCAGTATTTT. The rearrangement joins TRBV5-1 to TRBJ2-3; D might be TRBD2 (6 bases). The CDR3 is 16 amino acids. Germline-derived CDR1 and CDR2 are SGHRS and YFSETQ.

This clone appeared a single time. The gene calls are TRBV6-5 and TRBJ1-6; TRBD1 agrees at 7 bases. The CDR3 extends over 12 amino acids. The germline gives CDR1 MNHEY, CDR2 SVGAGI. With V trimmed by 10 bases and J by 11 bases, 8 bases remained unmatched. This CDR3 reads CATSIGGAPLHF. The DNA of the CDR3 is TGTGCCACCTCGATAGGGGGCGCACCCCTCCACTTT.

This sequence joins TRBV5-6 and TRBJ2-5; 9 nucleotides align to TRBD2. The CDR3 has 16 amino acids. After removal of 4 bases from V and 5 bases from J, the junction contained 12 bases not matched to a gene. From germline, CDR1 is SGHDT and CDR2 YYEEEE. CDR3 sequence (DNA): TGTGCCAGCAGCCGACGTAGCGGGAGTATGCGGGAGACCCAGTACTTC. It encodes CASSRRSGSMRETQYF.

The chain is built from TRBV2 and TRBJ1-5; the match to TRBD1 covers 9 bases. Germline loops: CDR1 SNHLY, CDR2 FYNNEI. The V and J ends lost 7 bases and 4 bases, in that order; junction bases with no gene match: 2. The CDR3 contains 13 residues. The CDR3 region has the DNA TGTGCCAGCAAAGGACAGGGGAATCAGCCCCAGCATTTT. It translates to CASKGQGNQPQHF. Based on the CDR3 plus reference TRBV2 and TRBJ1-5, the full variable domain is EPEVTQTPSHQVTQMGQEVILRCVPISNHLYFYWYRQILGQKVEFLVSFYNNEISEKSEIFDDQFSVERPDGSNFTLKIRSTKLEDSAMYFCASKGQGNQPQHFGDGTRLSIL.

The chain carries TRBV9 and TRBJ2-5; D may be TRBD2 (5 bases). Germline CDR1 SGDLS, CDR2 YYNGEE. The V end was cut by 4 bases, the J end by 1 base, with 14 bases between. The CDR3 length is 15 residues. CDR3 residues: CASSPTPGSQETQYF. CDR3 sequence (DNA): TGTGCCAGCAGCCCAACCCCGGGAAGCCAAGAGACCCAGTACTTC.

The chain uses TRBV2 and TRBJ2-5, with D possibly TRBD2 on 5 matching bases. Germline CDR1 reads SNHLY; CDR2 reads FYNNEI. The CDR3 length is 13 residues. Trimming left V 7 bases short and J 1 base short, with 10 bases between. This CDR3 reads CASTRGFQETQYF. In DNA, the CDR3 is TGTGCCAGCACCCGCGGGTTCCAAGAGACCCAGTACTTC.

In this sample, this clone turned up once. This chain links TRBV6-1 with TRBJ2-7; 7 bases are a match to TRBD1. This CDR3 spans 15 amino acids. Germline CDR1 is MNHNS and CDR2 is SASEGT. V trimming: 5 bases; J trimming: 3 bases; junction bases outside the gene matches: 10. CDR3 in amino acids: CASSTETGTVYEQYF. CDR3 nucleotide sequence: TGTGCCAGCAGTACCGAAACCGGGACAGTCTACGAGCAGTACTTC.

The chain uses TRBV7-9 and TRBJ2-2; possibly TRBD2 for D (6 bases). The germline CDR1 and CDR2 sequences are SEHNR and FQNEAQ (reference sequence). CDR3 length: 13 residues. V dropped 11 bases and J dropped 1 base, with 11 bases sitting between them. The CDR3 DNA follows: TGTGCCGGCGGGGCGCGGAACACCGGGGAGCTGTTTTTT. It yields the protein CAGGARNTGELFF. Filled out from reference TRBV7-9 and TRBJ2-2, the complete variable domain reads DTGVSQNPRHKITKRGQNVTFRCDPISEHNRLYWYRQTLGQGPEFLTYFQNEAQLEKSRLLSDRFSAERPKGSFSTLEIQRTEQGDSAMYLCAGGARNTGELFFGEGSRLTVL.

V is TRBV7-2 and J is TRBJ2-3; D might be TRBD1 (5 bases). V shed 6 bases and J shed 1 base, with 8 bases lying between them. In germline, CDR1 is SGHTA, CDR2 FQGNSA. The CDR3 is 13 residues long. The CDR3 loop reads CASRQTGTDTQYF. CDR3 in DNA: TGTGCCAGCAGGCAGACAGGCACAGATACGCAGTATTTT. The entire variable domain, with the rest obtained from reference TRBV7-2 and TRBJ2-3, is as follows: GAGVSQSPSNKVTEKGKDVELRCDPISGHTALYWYRQSLGQGLEFLIYFQGNSAPDKSGLPSDRFSAERTGGSVSTLTIQRTQQEDSAVYLCASRQTGTDTQYFGPGTRLTVL.

This chain links TRBV30 with TRBJ1-1; D gene unclear. This CDR3 is 10 amino acids long. Trimming took off 8 bases at V and 5 bases at J, with 9 bases between the two ends. Germline V CDR1 and CDR2: GTSNPN, SVGIG (reference sequence). This CDR3 is CAIGVTEAFF. The DNA of the CDR3 is TGTGCCATCGGGGTTACTGAAGCTTTCTTT.

The chain combines TRBV28 with TRBJ2-1; TRBD1 matches at 8 bases. This CDR3 is 15 amino acids long. Germline V lookup: CDR1 MDHEN, CDR2 SYDVKM. The trim removed 4 bases at V and 10 bases at J, leaving 12 bases unmatched. CDR3 residues: CASSSDRGGVREQFF. The CDR3 DNA follows: TGTGCCAGCAGTTCCGACAGGGGCGGGGTTAGGGAGCAGTTCTTC.

V is TRBV19 and J is TRBJ2-1; 13 bases align to TRBD2. The V gene's germline CDR1 is LNHDA and CDR2 SQIVND (reference sequence). V dropped 2 bases and J dropped 0; count of bases not matched to a gene: 10. The CDR3 is 20 amino acids. In DNA, the CDR3 is TGTGCCAGTAGTATACCTCGATCCGGGACTAGCGGGATCTCCTACAATGAGCAGTTCTTC. It codes for CASSIPRSGTSGISYNEQFF. Complete variable domain (other parts from reference TRBV19 and TRBJ2-1): DGGITQSPKYLFRKEGQNVTLSCEQNLNHDAMYWYRQDPGQGLRLIYYSQIVNDFQKGDIAEGYSVSREKKESFPLTVTSAQKNPTAFYLCASSIPRSGTSGISYNEQFFGPGTRLTVL.

This chain connects TRBV4-3 to TRBJ2-3; a weak D match, TRBD2 (6 bases). This CDR3 has 16 amino acids. Germline V gene data show CDR1 as LGHNA and CDR2 as YSLEER. V shed 4 bases and J shed 5 bases, with 19 bases lying between them. This CDR3 is CASSRGAGSLEDTQYF. The CDR3, as DNA: TGCGCCAGCAGCCGAGGGGCGGGGTCCCTCGAAGATACGCAGTATTTT.

The genes are TRBV30 and TRBJ2-7; 8 nucleotides agree with TRBD2. Germline-derived CDR1 and CDR2 are GTSNPN and SVGIG (reference sequence). V was pared by 2 bases and J by 7 bases, with 7 bases of the junction left unmatched. The CDR3 totals 13 residues. The CDR3 region is CAWSHGTRREQYF. The CDR3 nucleotides read TGTGCCTGGAGTCACGGGACTAGAAGAGAGCAGTACTTC. Variable domain in full (rest from reference TRBV30 and TRBJ2-7): SQTIHQWPATLVQPVGSPLSLECTVEGTSNPNLYWYRQAAGRGLQLLFYSVGIGQISSEVPQNLSASRPQDRQFILSSKKLLLSDSGFYLCAWSHGTRREQYFGPGTRLTVT.

The chain is built from TRBV5-1 and TRBJ1-1; D gene uncertain. This CDR3 region has 13 residues. V was clipped by 5 bases and J by 0 bases, with 8 bases between them. Germline V CDR1 and CDR2: SGHRS, YFSETQ. In DNA, the CDR3 is TGCGCCAGCAGTTTCATCATGAACACTGAAGCTTTCTTT. It yields the protein CASSFIMNTEAFF.

The chain has TRBV28 and TRBJ2-4; D is uncertain. V shed 3 bases and J shed 3 bases, with 12 bases lying between them. This CDR3 comprises 15 residues. Germline CDR1 reads MDHEN; CDR2 reads SYDVKM. The CDR3 protein is CASSFLQVDKNIQYF. The CDR3 bases are TGTGCCAGCAGTTTCCTTCAGGTGGACAAAAACATTCAGTACTTC.

In its sample, this clone was seen a few times. The rearrangement uses TRBV10-3 and TRBJ2-2; 9 bases map to TRBD2. In germline, CDR1 is ENHRY, CDR2 SYGVKD. CDR3 length: 17 amino acids. V shed 2 bases, J shed 3 bases, and the junction held 7 bases outside the gene matches. The CDR3 loop is CAISELAGGPYTGELFF. CDR3 DNA: TGTGCCATCAGTGAGCTCGCGGGAGGGCCGTACACCGGGGAGCTGTTTTTT.

This clone was counted a single time. This chain uses TRBV11-1 with TRBJ1-3; the D is unclear. V gave up 0 bases and J gave up 2 bases, with 8 bases separating them. Germline V gene sequence: CDR1 SGHAT, CDR2 FQDESV (reference sequence). The CDR3 extends over 15 amino acids. The CDR3 region is CASSLASGPGNTIYF. DNA of the CDR3: TGTGCCAGCAGCTTAGCATCGGGTCCTGGAAACACCATATATTTT.

The V and J genes are TRBV21-1 and TRBJ2-7; the table's TRBD1 call for D was not verified on the DNA. TRBV21-1 is a pseudogene locus. The CDR3 is 17 amino acids. DNA for the CDR3: TGTGCCAGCAGCACGTACCAAGGGGCAGAAACCTCCTACGAGCAGTACTTC. Translating gives CASSTYQGAETSYEQYF.

The chain uses TRBV6-1 and TRBJ2-7; the match to TRBD2 covers 14 bases. J gave up 5 bases and V 4 bases, and 4 bases lay outside the gene matches. The CDR3 spans 15 residues. Germline loops: CDR1 MNHNS, CDR2 SASEGT. The CDR3 DNA follows: TGTGCCAGCAGTGTGGGACTAGCGGGAGTCAACGAGCAGTACTTC. Translating gives CASSVGLAGVNEQYF.

This chain connects TRBV20-1 to TRBJ2-2; D is perhaps TRBD1 (6 bases). The germline V and J ends were trimmed by 6 bases and 9 bases, with 8 bases remaining between them. Germline CDR1 and CDR2: DFQATT and SNEGSKA (reference sequence). The CDR3 has 10 amino acids. The CDR3 nucleotides read TGCAGTGCACGGGACAGGGAGCTGTTTTTT. This encodes CSARDRELFF.

The chain joins TRBV19 to TRBJ1-2; the D gene is possibly TRBD1 (5 bases). Germline V CDR1 and CDR2: LNHDA, SQIVND (reference sequence). The germline V and J ends were trimmed by 5 bases and 4 bases, with 20 bases remaining between them. This CDR3 region has 16 residues. CDR3 sequence: CASSFLPGLPSYGYTF. CDR3 in DNA: TGTGCCAGTAGTTTCCTGCCGGGACTTCCATCCTATGGCTACACCTTC.